The entry that follows covers one T cell receptor (beta chain) sequence. Which antigen it targets is not known. The input lacks base qualities; no much larger clone sits a single base away. The CDR3 contains 13 residues, cysteine and phenylalanine counted. The DNA shown is the 39-base CDR3, in frame from base 1. V gives up 4 bases and J gives up 4 bases, and the segment between their germline ends measures 8 bases. The germline V gene supplies CDR1 MGHRA and CDR2 YSYEKL. Libraries were constructed by the immunoSEQ multiplex PCR assay. In its TCRdb copy, this immuneACCESS table keeps in-frame sequences only and misses some clones. Where compared with another copy, unresolved V genes explain less than half of these, and the others have no known cause. The sample records approximately 82,000 clones, about four fifths of which are singletons. The top ten clones comprise approximately 14% of the sample.

The study evaluated CTLA-4 blockade (ipilimumab) given together with focal radiation therapy in patients who had chemo-refractory metastatic non-small-cell lung cancer. The sample originates from a study of radiotherapy plus CTLA-4 blockade in lung cancer (dated by TCRdb to 2017 to 2018). With respect to the entire study: Among enrolled patients, around 20% had an objective response and 30% to 35% reached disease control.

Overall study results and their limits: Early dynamic changes in blood T cell clones, together with increased serum interferon-beta after radiation, were reported as the strongest predictors of response. After treatment with radiotherapy and ipilimumab, TCR clones that originated in tumors expanded in peripheral blood.

The sequenced sample was peripheral blood, obtained from a patient treated with radiotherapy plus ipilimumab. The chain couples TRBV4-1 to TRBJ2-1; tentative D gene TRBD2, with 5 bases matching. The clonotype comes from a human donor with non-small cell lung cancer that progressed on radiotherapy plus ipilimumab. In nucleotides, the sequence is TGCGCCAGCAGCCCCGGGAATTACAATGAGCAGTTCTTC. Its amino acids are CASSPGNYNEQFF.